Shown below are 28 T cell receptor beta chains from a single sample sequenced in a study of cytomegalovirus exposure and HLA in healthy donors. The study ran its PCR with 60 Vbeta and 13 Jbeta primers. The table came from immunoSEQ multiplex PCR; TCRdb's copy has only in-frame clones and leaves some out. The sample shows 200,000 to 250,000 clones, 70% to 85% of them seen only once. Sequences were obtained from PBMCs. These receptors all come from a man aged 50 or older in good health and CMV-seronegative.

This clone appeared many times. This rearrangement joins TRBV5-4 to TRBJ1-2; 7 bases are a match to TRBD1. Germline CDR1 is SGHNT and CDR2 is YYREEE (reference sequence). The length of the CDR3 is 13 residues. The ends lost 4 bases at V and 8 bases at J; junction bases unmatched: 8. CDR3 loop: CASSLTGTKGYTF. As DNA, the CDR3 is TGTGCCAGCAGCCTGACAGGGACGAAAGGCTACACCTTC.

This clone was picked up a small number of times. The J gene is TRBJ1-6, the V gene TRBV4-2; 8 positions match TRBD1. This CDR3 is built from 16 residues. Germline assignment: CDR1 LGHNA and CDR2 YNFKEQ. V trimming: 1 base; J trimming: 7 bases; junction bases outside the gene matches: 6. The CDR3 sequence is CASSQGGQGPNSPLHF. In DNA, the CDR3 is TGTGCCAGCAGCCAAGGCGGACAGGGACCAAATTCACCCCTCCACTTT.

This sequence joins TRBV9 and TRBJ2-2; TRBD1 aligns across 7 bases. Germline-derived CDR1 and CDR2 are SGDLS and YYNGEE. This CDR3 has 16 residues. Trimming took 4 bases from V and 0 from J; bases not matched to a gene: 6. As DNA, the CDR3 is TGTGCCAGCAGCCCTTCAGGGGGACCGAACACCGGGGAGCTGTTTTTT. Encoded protein: CASSPSGGPNTGELFF.

With respect to this clone: A junction end diverges from the germline sequence, so it may reflect a read error. The chain couples TRBV7-9 to TRBJ1-2; a possible D gene is TRBD1 (6 bases). This CDR3 has 15 amino acids. Germline V gene lookup returns CDR1 SEHNR and CDR2 FQNEAQ (reference sequence). The CDR3 is CASSYRDTGNDGYTF. The CDR3 DNA reads as TGTGCCAGCAGCTACCGGGACACGGGTAACGATGGCTACACCTTC.

Comments on this clone: An end of the junction differs from the germline gene, which may be a read error. This sequence joins TRBV6-5 and TRBJ1-2; TRBD1 agrees at 8 bases. The CDR3 covers 13 residues. Germline CDR1 and CDR2: MNHEY and SVGAGI. The CDR3 nucleotides read TGTGCCAGCAGTTACTCAGGGACAGGTGTTCACATCTTC. As protein: CASSYSGTGVHIF.

The chain couples TRBV1 to TRBJ1-5. TRBV1 constitutes a pseudogene. The CDR3 runs to 15 residues. CDR3 region: CTSSQDNSGNQPQHF. The CDR3 coding sequence is TGCACCAGCAGCCAGGATAACAGCGGGAATCAGCCCCAGCATTTT.

The rearrangement links TRBV27 to TRBJ2-7, with D maybe TRBD2 (6 bases). CDR1 and CDR2 (germline): MNHEY, SMNVEV (reference sequence). V lost 6 bases and J lost 1, with 13 bases in between. The CDR3 is 14 residues long. CDR3 amino acids: CASRMRGKSYEQYF. The DNA for the CDR3 is TGTGCCAGCAGGATGCGGGGTAAATCCTACGAGCAGTACTTC.

The table lists this clone with a few counts. The gene calls are TRBV4-1 and TRBJ2-7; possible D gene TRBD2, 6 bases. Germline V gene lookup returns CDR1 MGHRA and CDR2 YSYEKL. This CDR3 is built from 13 residues. V gave up 4 bases and J gave up 9 bases, with 16 bases separating them. The CDR3 DNA sequence: TGCGCCAGCAGCCGCCTACTAGCACCCACGCAGTACTTC. This codes for CASSRLLAPTQYF.

The chain carries TRBV7-3 and TRBJ2-2; TRBD2 might be the D (7 bases). Trimming cost V 1 base and J 2 bases, with 26 bases left between them. CDR1 SGHTA and CDR2 FQGTGA come from the germline V gene. This CDR3 contains 21 residues. The CDR3 DNA follows: TGTGCCAGCAGCTTAAGGCTAGGGCAGGGGAGGGGAACAGGCAACACCGGGGAGCTGTTTTTT. Translated: CASSLRLGQGRGTGNTGELFF.

J is TRBJ2-2 and V is TRBV5-6; a possible D gene is TRBD1 (6 bases). Looked up from germline, CDR1 is SGHDT and CDR2 is YYEEEE. V lost 1 base to trimming and J lost 5 bases, with 9 bases between them. The CDR3 spans 14 residues. CDR3 loop: CASSLQGWTGELFF. Here the CDR3 DNA reads TGTGCCAGCAGCTTGCAGGGGTGGACCGGGGAGCTGTTTTTT.

The chain recombines TRBV6-5 with TRBJ2-1; 14 bases agree with TRBD2. Germline values: CDR1 MNHEY, CDR2 SVGAGI. The CDR3 consists of 16 residues. Losses at the gene ends were 0 bases for V and 12 bases for J; bases not matched to a gene: 7. In nucleotides, the CDR3 is TGTGCCAGCAGTTACTCTGGGGGGACTAGCGGGGGCGTGCAGTTCTTC. Its translation: CASSYSGGTSGGVQFF.

The genes are TRBV19 and TRBJ2-1; the D gene is possibly TRBD1 (5 bases). Germline loops: CDR1 LNHDA, CDR2 SQIVND (reference sequence). The CDR3 has 12 residues. V was pared by 5 bases and J by 8 bases, with 10 bases between. The CDR3 region has the DNA TGTGCCAGTAGTGACAGTACCGATGAGCAGTTCTTC. This gives the protein CASSDSTDEQFF.

The chain joins TRBV5-6 to TRBJ1-5; the match to TRBD1 covers 12 bases. Germline CDR1 SGHDT, CDR2 YYEEEE. Trimming removed 3 bases from V and 4 bases from J; junction bases left unmatched: 5. CDR3 length: 16 amino acids. The CDR3 bases are TGTGCCAGCAGCTCCTGGGGACAGGGGGCAAATCAGCCCCAGCATTTT. It codes for CASSSWGQGANQPQHF.

This chain links TRBV6-6 with TRBJ1-1, with 8 bases aligning to TRBD1. Germline V gene lookup returns CDR1 MNHNY and CDR2 SVGAGI (reference sequence). The V and J ends lost 6 bases and 0 bases, in that order; junction bases with no gene match: 6. This CDR3 is built from 15 residues. CDR3 region: CASSGTGGMNTEAFF. CDR3 DNA: TGTGCCAGCAGCGGGACAGGAGGGATGAACACTGAAGCTTTCTTT.

This chain links TRBV19 with TRBJ2-5; TRBD2 aligns across 9 bases. Trimming took 1 base from V and 5 from J; bases not matched to a gene: 8. The CDR3 sequence is 16 residues long. Germline V gene lookup returns CDR1 LNHDA and CDR2 SQIVND (reference sequence). CDR3: CASSIGGGRAGETQYF. CDR3 DNA sequence: TGTGCCAGTAGTATAGGAGGCGGGAGGGCCGGCGAGACCCAGTACTTC.

V is TRBV7-9 and J is TRBJ2-2, with 7 bases lining up with TRBD1. The CDR3 runs to 16 residues. With V trimmed by 5 bases and J by 1 base, 7 bases remained unmatched. Germline CDR1 and CDR2: SEHNR and FQNEAQ (reference sequence). The CDR3 protein is CASSPQGSRNTGELFF. CDR3 DNA: TGTGCCAGCAGCCCACAGGGGAGTCGGAACACCGGGGAGCTGTTTTTT.

The chain combines TRBV5-1 with TRBJ1-2; no firm D call. The V gene lost 6 bases and the J gene lost 2 bases, with 5 bases spanning the gap. Per the germline V gene, CDR1 is SGHRS and CDR2 is YFSETQ. The length of the CDR3 is 11 residues. CDR3 sequence: CASNGNYGYTF. The CDR3 region has the DNA TGCGCCAGCAACGGGAACTATGGCTACACCTTC.

V is TRBV29-1 and J is TRBJ2-1, with D uncertain. Germline V CDR1 and CDR2: SQVTM, ANQGSEA. V was clipped by 5 bases and J by 4 bases, with 6 bases between them. The CDR3 loop spans 11 amino acids. CDR3 protein: CSVRQYNEQFF. In DNA form, the CDR3 reads TGCAGCGTTCGTCAGTACAATGAGCAGTTCTTC.

The chain has TRBV7-2 and TRBJ2-1; D might be TRBD2 (5 bases). From germline, CDR1 is SGHTA and CDR2 FQGNSA. This CDR3 has 16 residues. V lost 1 base, J lost 0 bases, and 10 bases lay in between. CDR3 sequence reads: CASSLEGSASYNEQFF. The CDR3, as DNA: TGTGCCAGCAGCTTAGAAGGTAGCGCCTCCTACAATGAGCAGTTCTTC. The full variable domain, completed using reference TRBV7-2 and TRBJ2-1, is GAGVSQSPSNKVTEKGKDVELRCDPISGHTALYWYRQSLGQGLEFLIYFQGNSAPDKSGLPSDRFSAERTGGSVSTLTIQRTQQEDSAVYLCASSLEGSASYNEQFFGPGTRLTVL.

The chain has TRBV28 and TRBJ2-5; TRBD1 is a possible D gene (5 bases). The CDR3 loop spans 12 amino acids. V was shortened by 5 bases and J by 5 bases, with 9 bases between the two germline ends. CDR1 MDHEN and CDR2 SYDVKM come from the germline V gene. CDR3 in DNA: TGTGCCAGCAGTCAGGGTTTGGAGACCCAGTACTTC. Residues: CASSQGLETQYF.

This clone showed up just a few times. The gene calls are TRBV6-5 and TRBJ1-3; 8 nucleotides agree with TRBD1. The V segment lost 6 bases and the J segment 7 bases; nucleotides outside the gene matches: 8. The CDR3 has 14 amino acids. CDR1 MNHEY and CDR2 SVGAGI come from the germline V gene. The CDR3: CASSEGTGSNTIYF. The CDR3 DNA reads as TGTGCCAGCAGCGAAGGGACAGGTAGCAACACCATATATTTT.

The genes are TRBV5-1 and TRBJ2-5, with D perhaps matching TRBD2 (6 bases). This CDR3 comprises 15 residues. V was trimmed by 8 bases and J by 4 bases, leaving 21 bases between them. The V gene's germline CDR1 is SGHRS and CDR2 YFSETQ. CDR3 sequence: CASTRNQGGLETQYF. CDR3 in DNA: TGCGCCAGTACCCGAAATCAGGGAGGCCTAGAGACCCAGTACTTC.

The gene calls are TRBV9 and TRBJ2-7; D might be TRBD2 (5 bases). Looked up from germline, CDR1 is SGDLS and CDR2 is YYNGEE. CDR3 length: 15 residues. The V end was cut by 0 bases, the J end by 0 bases, with 10 bases between. The DNA for the CDR3 is TGTGCCAGCAGCGTAGGGGAGACTTTCTCCTACGAGCAGTACTTC. It is translated as CASSVGETFSYEQYF.

There are a few counts of this clone. Other DNA sequences from this sample encode an identical CDR3 as well. The rearrangement joins TRBV5-1 to TRBJ1-1, with 8 nucleotides matching TRBD1. The CDR3 contains 13 residues. V shed 6 bases, J shed 4 bases, and the junction held 5 bases outside the gene matches. The germline gives CDR1 SGHRS, CDR2 YFSETQ. CDR3 sequence (DNA): TGCGCCAGCACCCTTACAGGGGGCACTGAAGCTTTCTTT. Protein sequence: CASTLTGGTEAFF.

This clone has only a few counts. This CDR3 is CASSPTGTTYEQYF. In nucleotides, the CDR3 is TGTGCCAGCAGCCCCACCGGGACTACCTACGAGCAGTACTTC. The chain has TRBV9 and TRBJ2-7, with TRBD2 matching over 7 bases. This CDR3 has 14 amino acids. Germline values: CDR1 SGDLS, CDR2 YYNGEE. V gave up 4 bases and J gave up 2 bases; unmatched junction bases: 6. Using reference TRBV9 and TRBJ2-7 for the parts outside the CDR3, the full variable domain is DSGVTQTPKHLITATGQRVTLRCSPRSGDLSVYWYQQSLDQGLQFLIQYYNGEERAKGNILERFSAQQFPDLHSELNLSSLELGDSALYFCASSPTGTTYEQYFGPGTRLTVT.

This clone was detected only once. The chain carries TRBV5-4 and TRBJ2-7; TRBD2 is a possible D gene (5 bases). Trimming pared 4 bases from V and 6 bases from J, leaving 14 bases between. The CDR3 consists of 13 residues. Germline CDR1 and CDR2: SGHNT and YYREEE (reference sequence). CDR3 coding DNA: TGTGCCAGCAGCGTCGCCGGGGTTTCCGAGCAGTACTTC. Protein product: CASSVAGVSEQYF.

The chain uses TRBV27 and TRBJ2-1, with 10 bases that match TRBD2. Germline V lookup: CDR1 MNHEY, CDR2 SMNVEV (reference sequence). V shed 5 bases and J 1 base; nucleotides not matched to a gene: 5. This CDR3 has 16 amino acids. DNA of the CDR3: TGTGCCAGCAGTCTAGCGGGAGTAGTTTCCTACAATGAGCAGTTCTTC. Amino acid sequence: CASSLAGVVSYNEQFF.

The gene calls are TRBV29-1 and TRBJ1-2; tentatively, D is TRBD1 (5 bases). The CDR3 runs 15 residues. Germline V gives CDR1 SQVTM, CDR2 ANQGSEA. V lost 2 bases and J lost 2, with 15 bases in between. Here the CDR3 reads CSVESRDGGNYGYTF. Here the CDR3 DNA reads TGCAGCGTTGAAAGTAGGGACGGGGGGAACTATGGCTACACCTTC.